Reported below is one T cell receptor (beta chain). The antigen is not known. The data were taken from a study of cytomegalovirus exposure and HLA in healthy donors. Overall study results and limits: Previous analysis showed most TCR beta V segments were productive about 90% or about 30% of the time. Most of the CMV-associated TCR beta chains (in a later analysis) appeared to be HLA-restricted.

Primers for the PCR totalled 60 Vbeta and 13 Jbeta. Repertoires were generated with immunoSEQ multiplex PCR, while TCRdb's copy carries only in-frame clones and drops some. This table holds around 74,000 clones, roughly 85% found once. The CDR3 is 14 residues long. V trimming: 4 bases; J trimming: 7 bases; junction bases outside the gene matches: 9. The V gene's germline CDR1 is MGHRA and CDR2 YSYEKL. The TCR sequence derives from a man between 25 and 39 years old in good health and CMV-seronegative. Sample: PBMCs. The V gene is TRBV4-1, the J gene TRBJ1-2, with TRBD1 matching 7 bases. The CDR3 DNA is TGCGCCAGCAGCCGTCCCGGGACAGAGGGTGGCTACACCTTC. Translating it yields CASSRPGTEGGYTF.